This T cell receptor (beta chain) derives from a study of beta chain features in type 1 diabetes. Findings and limits, study-wide: Naive, central memory and Treg TCRB repertoires appeared more alike in patients than in healthy donors. TCRB CDR3 length was moderately but significantly reduced in all four CD4+ subsets of Type 1 diabetes patients.

Germline CDR1 is LNHNV and CDR2 is YYDKDF (reference sequence). With 0 bases removed from V and 2 bases from J, the gap between germline ends came to 10 bases. The CDR3 runs 15 residues. Details on this clone: Its antigen is not identified.

The isolated RNA, all of it, was reverse transcribed, so expressed TCRB transcripts were what got sequenced. Profiling relied on immunoSEQ multiplex PCR, and the TCRdb table lists in-frame clones only, not all of them. The table has over 150,000 clones, 6.5% to 10% seen once. Sequencing was carried out using central memory CD4+ T cells from blood. V is TRBV15 and J is TRBJ1-2; no definite D call. The clonotype originates from a woman younger than 35 with type 1 diabetes. Here the CDR3 reads CATSRDSRRNYGYTF. For the CDR3, the DNA is TGTGCCACCAGCAGAGATTCGAGGAGGAACTATGGCTACACCTTC.